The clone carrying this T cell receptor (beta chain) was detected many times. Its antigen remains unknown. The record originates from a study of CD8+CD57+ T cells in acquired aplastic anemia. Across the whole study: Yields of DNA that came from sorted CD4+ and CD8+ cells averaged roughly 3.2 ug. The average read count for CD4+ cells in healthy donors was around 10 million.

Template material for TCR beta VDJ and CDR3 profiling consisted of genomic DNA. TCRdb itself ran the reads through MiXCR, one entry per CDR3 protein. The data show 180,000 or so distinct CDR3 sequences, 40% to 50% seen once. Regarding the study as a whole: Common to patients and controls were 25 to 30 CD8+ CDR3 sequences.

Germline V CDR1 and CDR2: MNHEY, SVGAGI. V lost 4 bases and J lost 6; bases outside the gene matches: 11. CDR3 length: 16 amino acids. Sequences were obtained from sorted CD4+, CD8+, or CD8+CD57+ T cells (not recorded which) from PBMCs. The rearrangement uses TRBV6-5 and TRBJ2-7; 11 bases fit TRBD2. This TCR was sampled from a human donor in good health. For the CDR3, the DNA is TGTGCCAGCAGTTCCCGATTAGCGGGAGGGCCCGCCGAGCAGTACTTC. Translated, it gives CASSSRLAGGPAEQYF.